One and the same sample provided the 26 T cell receptor beta chains below, sequenced in a study of blood T cell repertoires in COVID-19. Measured with immunoSEQ multiplex PCR; TCRdb has only the in-frame clones, and not every one. The data contain about 75,000 clones, 79% of them singletons. The sample was peripheral blood. These receptors all come from a woman aged 80 or over with active or convalescent COVID-19.

This clone was counted a single time. The rearrangement links TRBV12-3 or TRBV12-4 to TRBJ1-2; TRBD1 might be the D (6 bases). The V end lost 2 bases, the J end lost 2 bases, and 6 bases lay between the germline ends. CDR3 length equals 13 residues. CDR3 loop: CASSLQGNYGYTF. The CDR3 DNA reads TGTGCCAGCAGTTTACAGGGGAACTATGGCTACACCTTC.

The chain employs TRBV14 and TRBJ1-1; D is possibly TRBD1 (6 bases). Trimming took off 5 bases at V and 4 bases at J, with 20 bases between the two ends. The germline V gene has CDR1 SGHDN and CDR2 FVKESK. The CDR3 is 16 residues long. CDR3 bases: TGTGCCAGCAGCACATCAGCGCAGGGGCGAGGCACTGAAGCTTTCTTT. This translates into CASSTSAQGRGTEAFF.

This clone was counted a single time. The chain employs TRBV9 and TRBJ2-1; 11 bases are a match to TRBD2. In germline, CDR1 is SGDLS, CDR2 YYNGEE. The V and J ends lost 6 bases and 6 bases, in that order; junction bases with no gene match: 11. The length of the CDR3 is 16 residues. The CDR3 sequence: CASTHSLAGVSNEQFF. The CDR3 nucleotides read TGTGCCAGCACCCACTCACTAGCGGGGGTCTCCAATGAGCAGTTCTTC.

This rearrangement joins TRBV6-5 to TRBJ2-1; 8 nucleotides align to TRBD2. Trimming removed 2 bases from V and 9 bases from J; junction bases left unmatched: 6. The CDR3 sequence is 14 residues long. Germline lookup yields CDR1 MNHEY and CDR2 SVGAGI. CDR3 residues: CASSYTGLAVEQFF. CDR3 nucleotides: TGTGCCAGCAGTTACACCGGACTAGCAGTTGAGCAGTTCTTC.

V and J are TRBV4-1 and TRBJ2-3; D is unclear. The germline CDR1 and CDR2 sequences are MGHRA and YSYEKL. The length of the CDR3 is 13 residues. The V end lost 4 bases, the J end lost 1 base, and 6 bases lay between the germline ends. The CDR3 DNA sequence: TGCGCCAGCAGCCCCCCCGGCACAGATACGCAGTATTTT. Residues: CASSPPGTDTQYF.

This clone occurred once. J is TRBJ1-1 and V is TRBV24-1; D is perhaps TRBD1 (5 bases). V lost 4 bases, J lost 1 base, and 9 bases lay in between. CDR3 length: 14 amino acids. The germline V gene encodes CDR1 KGHDR and CDR2 SFDVKD. Here the CDR3 reads CATSDPGQNTEAFF. CDR3 in DNA: TGTGCCACCAGTGACCCCGGACAGAACACTGAAGCTTTCTTT.

CDR3 sequence: CASSMGGSSKRAFF. The CDR3 DNA reads as TGTGCCAGTAGTATGGGCGGGAGCAGTAAGAGGGCTTTCTTT. This chain connects TRBV19 to TRBJ1-1; D unclear. Germline V gene data show CDR1 as LNHDA and CDR2 as SQIVND (reference sequence). V was cut by 3 bases and J by 11 bases, with 19 bases left in between. This CDR3 has 14 amino acids. The whole variable domain, remainder taken from reference TRBV19 and TRBJ1-1, is DGGITQSPKYLFRKEGQNVTLSCEQNLNHDAMYWYRQDPGQGLRLIYYSQIVNDFQKGDIAEGYSVSREKKESFPLTVTSAQKNPTAFYLCASSMGGSSKRAFFGQGTRLTVV.

This clone occurred a few times. The rearrangement links TRBV4-1 to TRBJ1-2; TRBD1 aligns across 10 bases. CDR3 length equals 15 residues. With 4 bases clipped from V and 4 bases from J, the junction kept 6 bases outside the gene matches. The germline V gene has CDR1 MGHRA and CDR2 YSYEKL. The CDR3 loop reads CASSLKTGGGYGYTF. The DNA of the CDR3 is TGCGCCAGCAGCCTTAAGACAGGGGGCGGCTATGGCTACACCTTC.

The rearrangement joins TRBV5-1 to TRBJ1-2; no clear D. Germline V gives CDR1 SGHRS, CDR2 YFSETQ. The ends were cut back, 0 bases at V and 5 bases at J, with 14 bases in the middle. CDR3 length equals 15 residues. In nucleotides, the CDR3 is TGCGCCAGCAGCTTGGCCTCGAGGGCGTCGTATGGCTACACCTTC. This encodes CASSLASRASYGYTF.

This chain joins TRBV11-2 and TRBJ2-1; 10 nucleotides agree with TRBD2. This CDR3 is 14 amino acids long. The germline V gene has CDR1 SGHAT and CDR2 FQNNGV. Trimming at V came to 7 bases and at J to 8 bases, leaving 8 bases not matched to a gene. The CDR3 is CASKLRLAGDEQFF. CDR3 DNA: TGTGCCAGCAAACTCAGGCTAGCGGGAGATGAGCAGTTCTTC. Drawing the rest from reference TRBV11-2 and TRBJ2-1, the complete variable domain is EAGVAQSPRYKIIEKRQSVAFWCNPISGHATLYWYQQILGQGPKLLIQFQNNGVVDDSQLPKDRFSAERLKGVDSTLKIQPAKLEDSAVYLCASKLRLAGDEQFFGPGTRLTVL.

The chain links TRBV5-4 to TRBJ2-7; D perhaps matches TRBD1 (5 bases). CDR1 and CDR2 from the germline V gene are SGHNT and YYREEE (reference sequence). The V end lost 0 bases, the J end lost 3 bases, and 10 bases lay between the germline ends. The CDR3 is made up of 14 amino acids. The CDR3: CASSLAPRVYEQYF. The CDR3 DNA follows: TGTGCCAGCAGCTTGGCTCCCAGGGTCTACGAGCAGTACTTC. The complete variable domain, with remaining parts taken from reference TRBV5-4 and TRBJ2-7, reads ETGVTQSPTHLIKTRGQQVTLRCSSQSGHNTVSWYQQALGQGPQFIFQYYREEENGRGNFPPRFSGLQFPNYSSELNVNALELDDSALYLCASSLAPRVYEQYFGPGTRLTVT.

The rearrangement joins TRBV19 to TRBJ2-3; TRBD1 is a possible D gene (6 bases). From germline, CDR1 is LNHDA and CDR2 SQIVND (reference sequence). This CDR3 has 13 residues. Trimming shortened V by 6 bases and J by 1 base, and 8 bases separated the two germline ends. CDR3 nucleotides: TGTGCCAGTAGGAACAGGGGCACAGATACGCAGTATTTT. It translates to CASRNRGTDTQYF. Supplemented by reference TRBV19 and TRBJ2-3, the full variable domain reads DGGITQSPKYLFRKEGQNVTLSCEQNLNHDAMYWYRQDPGQGLRLIYYSQIVNDFQKGDIAEGYSVSREKKESFPLTVTSAQKNPTAFYLCASRNRGTDTQYFGPGTRLTVL.

CDR3 amino acids: CSVPRGVRGEQFF. In DNA form, the CDR3 reads TGCAGCGTCCCTCGCGGGGTCCGGGGGGAGCAGTTCTTC. The chain has TRBV29-1 and TRBJ2-1, with TRBD2 as a possible D gene (6 bases). The CDR3 length is 13 residues. The germline V and J ends were trimmed by 6 bases and 10 bases, with 19 bases remaining between them. Germline values: CDR1 SQVTM, CDR2 ANQGSEA.

V gene TRBV15 combines with J gene TRBJ1-5; 8 nucleotides align to TRBD1. CDR1 and CDR2 from the germline V gene are LNHNV and YYDKDF (reference sequence). Trimming at V came to 3 bases and at J to 2 bases, leaving 15 bases not matched to a gene. This CDR3 is built from 19 residues. The CDR3, as DNA: TGTGCCACCAGCAGGGATTTTTCCCGACAGGGGAATGGCAATCAGCCCCAGCATTTT. The encoded protein is CATSRDFSRQGNGNQPQHF.

The gene calls are TRBV12-3 or TRBV12-4 and TRBJ2-7, with TRBD2 as a possible D gene (6 bases). V dropped 6 bases and J dropped 5 bases, with 11 bases sitting between them. The CDR3 sequence is 12 residues long. CDR3 coding DNA: TGTGCCAGCAGCCATAGACTAGACGAGCAGTACTTC. Protein product: CASSHRLDEQYF.

The CDR3 DNA is TGTGCCAGCAGTGGGGAGACGGCCGAGCAGTTCTTC. As protein: CASSGETAEQFF. The J gene is TRBJ2-1, the V gene TRBV6-2 or TRBV6-3, with a weak D call TRBD2 (5 bases). In germline, CDR1 is MNHEY, CDR2 SVGEGT. The CDR3 covers 12 residues. V shed 5 bases and J shed 10 bases, with 12 bases lying between them.

The V and J genes are TRBV19 and TRBJ2-1; D ambiguous. Germline V gives CDR1 LNHDA, CDR2 SQIVND (reference sequence). The CDR3 sequence is 11 residues long. V lost 8 bases and J lost 6, with 8 bases in between. CDR3 sequence reads: CASAYGNEQFF. CDR3 DNA sequence: TGTGCCAGTGCTTACGGCAATGAGCAGTTCTTC.

This chain uses TRBV6-5 with TRBJ1-1, with TRBD1 as a possible D gene (6 bases). Germline CDR1 and CDR2: MNHEY and SVGAGI. The ends were cut back, 6 bases at V and 6 bases at J, with 14 bases in the middle. There are 13 residues in the CDR3. The CDR3 DNA reads TGTGCCAGCAGGAATACAGGGCGACCTGAAGCTTTCTTT. The encoded protein is CASRNTGRPEAFF.

The V call is TRBV5-1, the J call TRBJ1-2; TRBD1 is a possible D gene (5 bases). Germline CDR1 SGHRS, CDR2 YFSETQ. The length of the CDR3 is 12 residues. Trimming took off 1 base at V and 6 bases at J, with 7 bases between the two ends. The CDR3 here is CASSLQGHGYTF. The CDR3 DNA reads as TGCGCCAGCAGCTTGCAGGGCCATGGCTACACCTTC.

The sample holds one count of this clone. The V and J genes are TRBV5-5 and TRBJ2-1; 7 bases line up with TRBD1. The V gene's germline CDR1 is SGHKS and CDR2 YYEKEE (reference sequence). Trimming took 2 bases from V and 0 from J; bases not matched to a gene: 17. The CDR3 extends over 20 amino acids. This CDR3 is CASSLGQGVWGASSYNEQFF. DNA for the CDR3: TGTGCCAGCAGCTTAGGTCAGGGGGTGTGGGGAGCGAGCTCCTACAATGAGCAGTTCTTC.

This clone has a single count. The chain recombines TRBV15 with TRBJ1-1; 9 bases agree with TRBD1. Germline loops: CDR1 LNHNV, CDR2 YYDKDF (reference sequence). With V trimmed by 3 bases and J by 8 bases, 13 bases remained unmatched. This CDR3 has 16 amino acids. The CDR3 DNA sequence: TGTGCCACCAGCAGCCCCGGGACAGGGCTCCGGAAAGAAGCTTTCTTT. Amino acids: CATSSPGTGLRKEAFF.

J is TRBJ1-2 and V is TRBV5-1; D might be TRBD1 (6 bases). Germline CDR1 SGHRS, CDR2 YFSETQ. CDR3 length: 16 residues. Trimming took off 1 base at V and 0 bases at J, with 13 bases between the two ends. CDR3 DNA: TGCGCCAGCAGCTTGACAGGGAAAGCCTCTAACTATGGCTACACCTTC. Its translation: CASSLTGKASNYGYTF.

This clone was counted only a few times. The V gene is TRBV6-2 or TRBV6-3, the J gene TRBJ1-5; D is possibly TRBD1 (5 bases). Germline lookup yields CDR1 MNHEY and CDR2 SVGEGT. The V gene lost 0 bases and the J gene lost 2 bases, with 14 bases spanning the gap. This CDR3 spans 17 amino acids. The CDR3 loop is CASSYSVGGSRNQPQHF. The CDR3 region has the DNA TGTGCCAGCAGTTACTCGGTGGGGGGGTCGCGCAATCAGCCCCAGCATTTT.

This clone appeared a few times. V usage is TRBV2 and J usage is TRBJ1-1; D call uncertain. CDR3 length equals 15 residues. Germline assignment: CDR1 SNHLY and CDR2 FYNNEI. Trimming took 4 bases from V and 1 from J, leaving 13 bases between them. The CDR3 DNA sequence: TGTGCCAGCAGTGCCTGGACTCTTGCGAACACTGAAGCTTTCTTT. This gives the protein CASSAWTLANTEAFF. Combining the CDR3 with reference TRBV2 and TRBJ1-1 gives the whole variable domain EPEVTQTPSHQVTQMGQEVILRCVPISNHLYFYWYRQILGQKVEFLVSFYNNEISEKSEIFDDQFSVERPDGSNFTLKIRSTKLEDSAMYFCASSAWTLANTEAFFGQGTRLTVV.

The chain combines TRBV7-9 with TRBJ1-1, with a possible D match to TRBD1 (6 bases). V lost 6 bases and J lost 2, with 16 bases in between. Per germline, CDR1 SEHNR and CDR2 FQNEAQ (reference sequence). The CDR3 runs to 15 residues. CDR3: CASRSGQSYNTEAFF. In DNA, the CDR3 is TGTGCCAGCAGGTCCGGACAGTCGTACAACACTGAAGCTTTCTTT.

The chain employs TRBV2 and TRBJ2-2; 11 positions agree with TRBD2. Germline V gene lookup returns CDR1 SNHLY and CDR2 FYNNEI. The CDR3 length is 16 residues. V gave up 4 bases and J gave up 5 bases; unmatched junction bases: 6. In DNA, the CDR3 is TGTGCCAGCAGTGGACTAGCGGGGATTGGGACCGGGGAGCTGTTTTTT. It specifies CASSGLAGIGTGELFF.